This is a list of T cell receptor beta chains from one sample in a study of molecular identifiers for immune sequencing clone quantification. MiXCR was run by TCRdb on the PCR reads, yielding one entry per CDR3 protein. The sample lists about 640,000 distinct CDR3 sequences, just under 20% occurring once. Sequencing input: naive CD8+ T cells from blood, with Jurkat cell RNA spiked in. Every receptor here comes from a human donor in good health. Some libraries in this study had Jurkat cell RNA spiked in. Both conserved end residues are part of each CDR3. Clone size appears in some rows only: once, few, many, or a class for an expanded clone.

v_call	clone_size	j_call	cdr3_aa
TRBV7-9	many	TRBJ2-3	CASSMGGSYTDTQYF
TRBV28	NA	TRBJ2-5	CATCLGGGGNQETQYF
TRBV7-8	NA	TRBJ2-3	CASSSRLAGHSDTQYF
TRBV7-7	many	TRBJ2-5	CASSLAGVQETQYF
TRBV29-1	many	TRBJ1-1	CSVEPSGTEAFF
TRBV7-2	many	TRBJ1-5	CASSRDLGFGNQPQHF
TRBV12-3/TRBV12-4	NA	TRBJ2-2	CAGSLPWGRAKTGELFF
TRBV12-3/TRBV12-4	few	TRBJ1-1	CASSRDILGVNTEAFF
TRBV10-2	few	TRBJ2-2	CASKDTGELFF
TRBV10-2	few	TRBJ2-3	CASSSGTGGTFGDTQYF
TRBV12-3/TRBV12-4	many	TRBJ2-2	CASSPSRTGELFF
TRBV6-2/TRBV6-3	few	TRBJ2-5	CASSYSGLGQETQYF
TRBV4-1	many	TRBJ1-3	CASSERTGSGNTIYF
TRBV15	few	TRBJ2-1	CATSRGKSSYNEQFF
TRBV3-1	many	TRBJ2-7	CASSQVGGASYEQYF
TRBV4-1	NA	TRBJ2-2	CASSQLRDRKTSTGELFF
TRBV7-6	many	TRBJ2-6	CASSLDRDVLTGANVLTF
TRBV19	NA	TRBJ1-5	CASSIETGGSNQPQHF
TRBV7-9	few	TRBJ1-3	CASSTNRDRTGGYSGNTIYF
TRBV4-1	NA	TRBJ1-4	CASSRVPGATNEKLFF
TRBV7-9	many	TRBJ2-7	CASSLAGPGYEQYF
TRBV28	NA	TRBJ2-1	CASSDPRLYNEQFF
TRBV12-3/TRBV12-4	many	TRBJ2-5	CASSSAGEETQYF
TRBV2	NA	TRBJ1-1	CASSEEGTTFSEAFF
TRBV5-1	many	TRBJ2-3	CASSLWGQGADTQYF
TRBV7-9	NA	TRBJ2-6	CASSSGSSGVTFFSGANVLTF
TRBV20-1	many	TRBJ1-1	CSARAQYRNTEAFF
TRBV2	NA	TRBJ1-2	CAGSESVLTTYGYTF
TRBV7-9	many	TRBJ1-1	CASSLTSENTEAFF
TRBV5-8	NA	TRBJ1-6	CASSWTATGGFLHSPLHF
TRBV29-1	many	TRBJ2-1	CSVETRDILGNEQFF
TRBV24-1	NA	TRBJ2-7	CATSDGGHSYEQYF
TRBV27	many	TRBJ2-7	CASSVRGQARPYEQYF
TRBV7-9	NA	TRBJ2-5	CVTDGGWETQYF
TRBV30	many	TRBJ2-3	CAWSVLQVSDTQYF
TRBV11-2	few	TRBJ1-5	CASSLDLGGGQPQHF
TRBV7-9	NA	TRBJ2-1	CASSAPETTYNEQFF
TRBV20-1	many	TRBJ2-6	CSARGKLADSSGANVLTF
TRBV6-5	many	TRBJ2-7	CASSYGQGSSEQYF
TRBV19	many	TRBJ1-5	CASKNGGHQPQHF
TRBV24-1	many	TRBJ1-5	CATSEPDSNQPQHF
TRBV6-5	NA	TRBJ2-1	CATYPPGQIYNEQFF
TRBV3-2	few	TRBJ1-5	CASSQASRGDNQPQHF
TRBV12-3/TRBV12-4	many	TRBJ2-3	CASREGQGWTDTQYF
TRBV7-6	many	TRBJ2-3	CASSLSPRPTDTQYF
TRBV7-9	many	TRBJ2-7	CASSPGLALYEQYF
TRBV7-8	many	TRBJ1-6	CASSLSVGDGSPLHF
TRBV10-2	many	TRBJ1-1	CASRETEYTEAFF
TRBV19	few	TRBJ2-7	CASSITVDSVYEQYF
TRBV30	many	TRBJ2-2	CATTRLTGELFF
TRBV13	many	TRBJ2-3	CASSLGLAGYTDTQYF
TRBV20-1	many	TRBJ2-2	CSAQGEFANTGELFF
TRBV6-5	many	TRBJ2-7	CASVTDFAPYEQYF
TRBV3-1	few	TRBJ2-3	CASSPPGAGLTSTDTQYF
TRBV27	many	TRBJ1-1	CASSQTGGYTEAFF
TRBV2	many	TRBJ1-1	CASSPGVDTEAFF
TRBV19	once	TRBJ1-3	CAGSMVGAGNTIYF
TRBV19	few	TRBJ2-1	CASSIGSGVEQFF
TRBV4-3	NA	TRBJ2-5	CASSQDRGSKGTQYF